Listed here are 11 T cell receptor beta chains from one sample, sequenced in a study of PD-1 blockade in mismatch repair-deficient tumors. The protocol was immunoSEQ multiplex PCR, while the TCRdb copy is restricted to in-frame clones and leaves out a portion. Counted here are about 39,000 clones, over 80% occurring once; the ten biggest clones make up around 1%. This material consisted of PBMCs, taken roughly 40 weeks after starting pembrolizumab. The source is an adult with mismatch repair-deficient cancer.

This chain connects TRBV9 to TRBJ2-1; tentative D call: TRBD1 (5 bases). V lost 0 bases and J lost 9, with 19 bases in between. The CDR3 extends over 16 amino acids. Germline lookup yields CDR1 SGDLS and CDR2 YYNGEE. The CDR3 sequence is CASSVDQGRGNGEQFF. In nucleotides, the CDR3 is TGTGCCAGCAGCGTAGATCAGGGAAGGGGTAATGGTGAGCAGTTCTTC. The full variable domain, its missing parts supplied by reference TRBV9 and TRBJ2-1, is DSGVTQTPKHLITATGQRVTLRCSPRSGDLSVYWYQQSLDQGLQFLIQYYNGEERAKGNILERFSAQQFPDLHSELNLSSLELGDSALYFCASSVDQGRGNGEQFFGPGTRLTVL.

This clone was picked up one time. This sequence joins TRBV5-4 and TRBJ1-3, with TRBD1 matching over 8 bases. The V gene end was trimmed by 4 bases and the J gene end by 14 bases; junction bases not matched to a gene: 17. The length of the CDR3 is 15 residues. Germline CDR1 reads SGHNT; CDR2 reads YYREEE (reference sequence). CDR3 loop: CASSPGSGRGLEVYF. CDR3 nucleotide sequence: TGTGCCAGCAGCCCTGGTTCAGGCAGGGGGCTGGAAGTATATTTT.

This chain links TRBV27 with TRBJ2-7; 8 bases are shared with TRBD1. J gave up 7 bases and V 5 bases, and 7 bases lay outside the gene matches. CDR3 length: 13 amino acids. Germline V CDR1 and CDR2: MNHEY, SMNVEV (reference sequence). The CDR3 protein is CASSPDRVREQYF. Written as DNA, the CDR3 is TGTGCCAGCAGTCCGGACAGGGTTCGGGAGCAGTACTTC.

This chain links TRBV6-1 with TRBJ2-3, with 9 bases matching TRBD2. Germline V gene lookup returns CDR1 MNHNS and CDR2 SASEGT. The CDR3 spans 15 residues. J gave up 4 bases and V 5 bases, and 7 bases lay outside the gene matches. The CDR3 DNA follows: TGTGCCAGCAGTCGCGGCGGGAGGGCCCCAGATACGCAGTATTTT. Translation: CASSRGGRAPDTQYF.

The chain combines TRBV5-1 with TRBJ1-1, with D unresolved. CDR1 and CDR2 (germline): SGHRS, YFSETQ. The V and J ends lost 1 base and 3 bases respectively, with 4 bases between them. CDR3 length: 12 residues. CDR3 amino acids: CASSLTDTEAFF. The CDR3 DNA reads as TGCGCCAGCAGCTTGACAGACACTGAAGCTTTCTTT.

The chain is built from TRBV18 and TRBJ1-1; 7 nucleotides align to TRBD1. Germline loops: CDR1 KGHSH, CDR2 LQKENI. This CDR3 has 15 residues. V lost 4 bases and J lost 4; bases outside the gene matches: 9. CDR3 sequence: CASSLPGQTATEAFF. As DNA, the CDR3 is TGTGCCAGCTCACTTCCGGGACAGACCGCCACTGAAGCTTTCTTT.

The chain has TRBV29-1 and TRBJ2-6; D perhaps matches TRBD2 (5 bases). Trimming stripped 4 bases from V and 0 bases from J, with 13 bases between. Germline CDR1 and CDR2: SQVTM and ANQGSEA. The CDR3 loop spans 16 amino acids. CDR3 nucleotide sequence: TGCAGCGTTGGGGGAGCGCCGAGCTCTGGGGCCAACGTCCTGACTTTC. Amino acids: CSVGGAPSSGANVLTF. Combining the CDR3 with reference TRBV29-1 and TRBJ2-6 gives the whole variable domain SAVISQKPSRDICQRGTSLTIQCQVDSQVTMMFWYRQQPGQSLTLIATANQGSEATYESGFVIDKFPISRPNLTFSTLTVSNMSPEDSSIYLCSVGGAPSSGANVLTFGAGSRLTVL.

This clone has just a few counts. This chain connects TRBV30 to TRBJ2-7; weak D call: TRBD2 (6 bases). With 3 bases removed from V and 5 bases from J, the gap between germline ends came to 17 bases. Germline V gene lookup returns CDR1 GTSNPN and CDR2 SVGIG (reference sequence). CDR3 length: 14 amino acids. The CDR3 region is CAWRSSRWGDEQYF. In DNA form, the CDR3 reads TGTGCCTGGAGGTCAAGCAGGTGGGGGGACGAGCAGTACTTC.

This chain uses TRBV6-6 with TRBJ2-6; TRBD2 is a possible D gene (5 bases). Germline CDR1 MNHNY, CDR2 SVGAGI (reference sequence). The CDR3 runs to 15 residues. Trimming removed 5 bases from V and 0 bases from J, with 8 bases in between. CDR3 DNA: TGTGCCAGCAGTCGGACTTTCTCTGGGGCCAACGTCCTGACTTTC. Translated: CASSRTFSGANVLTF.

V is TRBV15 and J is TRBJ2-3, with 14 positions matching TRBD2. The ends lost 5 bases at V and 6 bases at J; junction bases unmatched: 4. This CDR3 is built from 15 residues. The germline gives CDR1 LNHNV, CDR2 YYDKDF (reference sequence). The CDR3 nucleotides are TGTGCCACCAGCGGGACTAGCGGGAGTGGGGATACGCAGTATTTT. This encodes CATSGTSGSGDTQYF. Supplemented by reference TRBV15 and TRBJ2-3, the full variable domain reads DAMVIQNPRYQVTQFGKPVTLSCSQTLNHNVMYWYQQKSSQAPKLLFHYYDKDFNNEADTPDNFQSRRPNTSFCFLDIRSPGLGDTAMYLCATSGTSGSGDTQYFGPGTRLTVL.

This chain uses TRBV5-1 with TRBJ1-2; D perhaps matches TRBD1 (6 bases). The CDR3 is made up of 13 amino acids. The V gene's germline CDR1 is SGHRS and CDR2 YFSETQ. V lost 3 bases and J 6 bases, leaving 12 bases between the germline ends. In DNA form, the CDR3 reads TGCGCCAGCAGCTCGGACAGCCACAATGGCTACACCTTC. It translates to CASSSDSHNGYTF. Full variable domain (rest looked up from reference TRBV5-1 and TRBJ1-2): KAGVTQTPRYLIKTRGQQVTLSCSPISGHRSVSWYQQTPGQGLQFLFEYFSETQRNKGNFPGRFSGRQFSNSRSEMNVSTLELGDSALYLCASSSDSHNGYTFGSGTRLTVV.